The sequence of this T cell receptor (beta chain) was determined in a study of CD8 T cells in Susac syndrome. Trimming cost V 6 bases and J 8 bases, with 17 bases left between them. Per the germline V gene, CDR1 is MNHEY and CDR2 is SVGAGI. The CDR3 is 14 residues long. In this sample, this clonotype turned up once. Random hexamers primed reverse transcription of about 0.5 to 1 ug RNA. The method of amplification for TCR beta CDR3 was immunoSEQ multiplex PCR, covering 54 Vbeta and 13 Jbeta. Using its own MiXCR run on the immunoSEQ multiplex PCR reads, TCRdb lists one record per CDR3 protein. The data show about 190,000 distinct CDR3 sequences, 95% seen once.

The receptor's source is a human donor with Susac syndrome. Sequenced sample: CD8+ T cells from PBMCs. This rearrangement joins TRBV6-5 to TRBJ1-3; no reliable D call. The CDR3 DNA follows: TGTGCCAGCAGAAGACACTCTCCCTTTGACACCATATATTTT. It specifies CASRRHSPFDTIYF.